This TCR beta chain was identified in a study of cytomegalovirus exposure and HLA in healthy donors. Concerning this clone itself: What it binds is not known. The junction departs from germline at one end; a sequencing error may be responsible.

Both 60 Vbeta primers and 13 Jbeta primers went into the PCR. Data came from immunoSEQ multiplex PCR; TCRdb stores just in-frame clones and leaves some out. The sample records around 140,000 clones, about 77% being singletons. Germline values: CDR1 SEHNR, CDR2 FQNEAQ (reference sequence). This CDR3 has 12 residues. Study-level findings and limits: Testing in vitro showed three CMV-associated chains specific for CMV antigens. In an earlier analysis, about 90% or about 30%: the productive usage of most TCR beta V segments. Among CMV-associated TCR beta chains, most appeared HLA-restricted in a later analysis. Most TCR sequences were rare, but some public TCRs occurred in many donors.

J is TRBJ2-5 and V is TRBV7-9; D is uncertain. The DNA matches TRBJ2-7 better at its end, which makes the J call doubtful. Sequencing was performed on PBMCs. The receptor was isolated from a female donor in good health and CMV-seronegative. The CDR3, as DNA: TGTTCCAGCAGCTTCTCCACCACCGAGCAGTACTTC. This sequence encodes CSSSFSTTEQYF.